This T cell receptor beta chain was sequenced during a study of T cells expressing NK-cell markers. TCRdb reprocessed the 5' RACE reads and keeps a single row for each CDR3 protein, giving no DNA. Its clone listing holds some 8,000 distinct CDR3 sequences. Sequencing was performed on blood T cells: a sorted CD56 or NKG2C T cell subset, CD4+ or CD8+ T cells, or bulk PBMC T cells (not recorded which). This receptor was identified in a man younger than 35 in good health.

CDR3 protein: CNIAEGNEQFF. The chain couples TRBV30 to TRBJ2-1; the TCRdb D gene call, TRBD2, has no DNA to confirm it. The germline CDR1 and CDR2 sequences are GTSNPN and SVGIG (reference sequence). The CDR3 spans 11 residues.